This T cell receptor beta chain was recovered during a study of blood T cell repertoires in COVID-19 (TCRdb year 2020). With regard to the full study: Collaborator samples came from the United States, Italy and Spain and covered acute and convalescent phases of COVID-19. The prospective study material was composed of cDNA or gDNA derived from T cells, B-cell-depleted T cells, or PBMCs. The dataset comprised deeply sampled blood TCRbeta repertoires from subjects exposed to, actively infected with, or recovered from COVID-19. The repertoires were made available in a free public database intended to serve as a resource for research on the immune response to SARS-CoV-2. The samples were drawn from the first 160 participants of the ongoing ImmuneRACE study and from 1,254 subjects provided by 6 global collaborators. Nearly every sample came with metadata listing a de-identified subject ID, COVID-19 status, age in years and sex. Where available, HLA class I and class II types were obtained from metadata supplied by the sample provider rather than from assay-based typing. The full study reports these points: The amount of clinical and demographic metadata varied by source and participant and was provided uncurated.

TCRbeta CDR3 regions were amplified from genomic DNA by means of the immunoSEQ Assay, a bias-controlled multiplex PCR. On the authors' methods: Within the assay, amplification of reference gene primers was used to estimate how many nucleated cells each sample contained. To quantify the absolute abundance of each unique TCRbeta CDR3 rearrangement, sequence reads were collapsed and filtered. Productive Simpson clonality was computed per sample as the square root of Simpson's diversity index over productive rearrangements. This is the immuneACCESS table as TCRdb keeps it, with only in-frame sequences that have V and J called. A part of the clones is gone; compared with another copy, unresolved V genes explain less than half, and the rest is unexplained. For V, J and clone size, that table is used; D and trimming come from the DNA. This sample comprises 250,000 to 300,000 clones, about 88% of them detected only once. The ten largest clones capture roughly an eighth of the sample.

Whole blood was collected in K2EDTA tubes by collaborating institutions according to the institutions' own protocols. For TCRbeta analysis, collaborator samples were shipped as frozen whole blood, as isolated PBMCs, or as DNA extracted from either sample type. From a lookup of the germline V gene, CDR1 and CDR2 are SGHAT and FQNNGV. The V end loses 2 bases and the J end loses 2 bases, and a stretch of 5 bases separates them. From its cysteine to its phenylalanine, the CDR3 spans 13 amino acids. Left in the record is the CDR3 DNA by itself, 39 bases read in frame from the first base. About this clone: Its binding antigen is unknown. No base qualities exist here, and no much larger clone lies one base off it.

The sequence derives from a woman aged 55-70 years with acute or convalescent COVID-19. The chain is assembled from TRBV11-2 and TRBJ2-3; no confident D gene assignment can be made. Material: peripheral blood. The DNA is TGTGCCAGCAGCTTATTAGCCACAGATACGCAGTATTTT. Protein translation: CASSLLATDTQYF. Joined to the reference TRBV11-2 and TRBJ2-3 proteins, this CDR3 gives the full variable domain: EAGVAQSPRYKIIEKRQSVAFWCNPISGHATLYWYQQILGQGPKLLIQFQNNGVVDDSQLPKDRFSAERLKGVDSTLKIQPAKLEDSAVYLCASSLLATDTQYFGPGTRLTVL.